Shown below are 3 T cell receptor beta chains from a single sample sequenced in a study of human T cells and chemical hapten exposure. The sample's treatment: therapeutic diphenylcyclopropenone sensitization with weekly scalp DPC. The study's library attached unique molecular identifiers to single cDNA molecules. MiXCR, applied by TCRdb to the reads, yields one record per CDR3 protein. Altogether just over 2,500 distinct CDR3 sequences are present, 40% to 50% being singletons, with the ten largest covering roughly 9.1%. Sequences were derived from whole blood, sampled before DPC sensitization or 2, 6, or about 24 weeks after (not recorded which). These receptors all stem from an adult with alopecia areata. Some clones in this sample may be carry-over from other donors' samples. This table probably holds off-target reads from a library built for another chain.

This clonotype was counted between two and nine times. This chain uses TRBV11-2 with TRBJ2-3; 7 nucleotides agree with TRBD2. Losses at the gene ends were 5 bases for V and 3 bases for J; bases not matched to a gene: 11. This CDR3 has 16 residues. Germline V gene sequence: CDR1 SGHAT, CDR2 FQNNGV. In nucleotides, the CDR3 is TGTGCCAGCAGCCCTTCGAAATCGGGAGGAACAGATACGCAGTATTTT. Its protein product is CASSPSKSGGTDTQYF.

This clonotype has only a few counts. J is TRBJ2-3 and V is TRBV12-2; the table calls TRBD2, which could not be checked here. TRBV12-2 is reported as a pseudogene. The CDR3 loop spans 17 amino acids. DNA of the CDR3: TGTGCAAGTCGCTCTCCCTCACGACTAGCGGGGTCAGATACGCAGTATTTT. Amino acids: CASRSPSRLAGSDTQYF.

This chain joins TRBV18 and TRBJ2-5; 8 bases match TRBD1. The CDR3 runs to 14 residues. Trimming cost V 4 bases and J 2 bases; bases outside gene matches: 3. CDR1 is KGHSH, CDR2 LQKENI, per germline. DNA for the CDR3: TGTGCCAGCTCACTCGACAGGGGACAAGAGACCCAGTACTTC. It codes for CASSLDRGQETQYF.